Sequencing of this T cell receptor (beta chain) was carried out in a study of early stage breast cancer tumors. Sequencing used immunoSEQ multiplex PCR; TCRdb keeps in-frame clones, though not all of them. The repertoire holds about 72,000 clones, around four fifths seen once, with under 3.5% in the top ten. The CDR3 is made up of 15 amino acids. Germline lookup yields CDR1 SGHRS and CDR2 YFSETQ. V shed 4 bases and J 4 bases; nucleotides not matched to a gene: 7. V gene TRBV5-1 combines with J gene TRBJ2-7; 11 bases align to TRBD1. What was sequenced was blood. The TCR was taken from a person in their sixties or seventies with breast cancer. CDR3 sequence: CASSLDRGPSYEQYF. In nucleotides, the CDR3 is TGCGCCAGCAGCCTGGACAGGGGGCCTTCGTACGAGCAGTACTTC. The full variable domain, in which reference TRBV5-1 and TRBJ2-7 provide the parts outside the CDR3, is KAGVTQTPRYLIKTRGQQVTLSCSPISGHRSVSWYQQTPGQGLQFLFEYFSETQRNKGNFPGRFSGRQFSNSRSEMNVSTLELGDSALYLCASSLDRGPSYEQYFGPGTRLTVT.